The 14 T cell receptor beta chains given below trace back to one sample, sequenced in a study of OX40 agonist ivuxolimab in advanced cancers. The protocol was immunoSEQ multiplex PCR, while the TCRdb copy is restricted to in-frame clones and leaves out a portion. This sample carries 74,000 or so clones, more than 80% of them seen once, and the ten largest clones take around 2%. The sequencing here drew on CD4+ or CD8+ T cells sorted from blood, taken in a trial of the OX40 agonist ivuxolimab. These receptor sequences come from an adult with an advanced solid tumor such as melanoma, head and neck, liver or kidney cancer.

This clone was counted a few times. V gene TRBV2 combines with J gene TRBJ2-3, with TRBD2 matching 7 bases. Germline lookup yields CDR1 SNHLY and CDR2 FYNNEI. Unmatched junction bases numbered 3, after V lost 1 base and J lost 5 bases. The CDR3 extends over 14 amino acids. CDR3 bases: TGTGCCAGCAGTGAAGGTCCGGGGGGAGATACGCAGTATTTT. Its protein product is CASSEGPGGDTQYF.

J is TRBJ2-5 and V is TRBV27; D is undetermined. Trimming left V 3 bases short and J 5 bases short, with 16 bases between. The germline CDR1 and CDR2 sequences are MNHEY and SMNVEV (reference sequence). This CDR3 contains 15 residues. The CDR3 here is CASSFGIVGRETQYF. In DNA, the CDR3 is TGTGCCAGCAGTTTCGGTATAGTCGGTCGGGAGACCCAGTACTTC.

The chain links TRBV5-1 to TRBJ1-2; no clear D. Germline CDR1 and CDR2: SGHRS and YFSETQ. CDR3 length equals 15 residues. V lost 3 bases and J lost 4, with 16 bases in between. CDR3 in DNA: TGCGCCAGCAGCTCGCTTCAAGATGGGCTCTATGGCTACACCTTC. Translated, it gives CASSSLQDGLYGYTF.

The rearrangement joins TRBV11-2 to TRBJ1-1; 9 bases are shared with TRBD1. The germline CDR1 and CDR2 sequences are SGHAT and FQNNGV. V shed 5 bases, J shed 7 bases, and the junction held 5 bases outside the gene matches. The CDR3 has 13 amino acids. In DNA, the CDR3 is TGTGCCAGCAGCGCCGACAGGGGGAATGAAGCTTTCTTT. Amino acid sequence: CASSADRGNEAFF.

V is TRBV9 and J is TRBJ2-7; the D gene could be TRBD1 or TRBD2 (5 bases each). Germline V lookup: CDR1 SGDLS, CDR2 YYNGEE. Deletions cut 4 bases from V and 2 bases from J, with 13 bases between. The CDR3 length is 14 residues. The CDR3 DNA is TGTGCCAGCAGCCCCGGGACCAAGGCCTACGAGCAGTACTTC. Translated: CASSPGTKAYEQYF.

This clone was detected only a few times. This chain links TRBV19 with TRBJ1-5; the D gene is possibly TRBD1 (6 bases). In germline, CDR1 is LNHDA, CDR2 SQIVND (reference sequence). This CDR3 contains 18 residues. V was trimmed by 3 bases and J by 1 base, leaving 19 bases between them. In DNA form, the CDR3 reads TGTGCCAGTAGTATTTGGACTACGTTGGGGGGCAGCAATCAGCCCCAGCATTTT. Translation gives CASSIWTTLGGSNQPQHF.

The chain couples TRBV10-2 to TRBJ2-5; 9 bases fit TRBD2. The DNA end favors TRBJ2-7, so the J call may be wrong. The CDR3 has 14 residues. Germline V gives CDR1 WSHSY, CDR2 SAAADI. DNA of the CDR3: TGCGCCAGCAGCGGGGGACTAGCTGGGGGCGAGCAGTACTTC. Encoded protein: CASSGGLAGGEQYF.

The rearrangement uses TRBV25-1 and TRBJ2-2, with D uncertain. The CDR3 is 12 residues long. Germline values: CDR1 MGHDK, CDR2 SYGVNS. Deletions cut 0 bases from V and 8 bases from J, with 4 bases between. CDR3 DNA: TGTGCCAGCAGTGAATACGGAGGGGAGCTGTTTTTT. Protein sequence: CASSEYGGELFF. The complete variable domain, with remaining parts taken from reference TRBV25-1 and TRBJ2-2, reads EADIYQTPRYLVIGTGKKITLECSQTMGHDKMYWYQQDPGMELHLIHYSYGVNSTEKGDLSSESTVSRIRTEHFPLTLESARPSHTSQYLCASSEYGGELFFGEGSRLTVL.

CDR3 residues: CASSTAVDTGELFF. As DNA, the CDR3 is TGTGCCAGTAGTACGGCTGTTGACACCGGGGAGCTGTTTTTT. The J gene is TRBJ2-2, the V gene TRBV19; no clear D. The CDR3 is 14 residues long. CDR1 is LNHDA and CDR2 is SQIVND in the germline V gene (reference sequence). V was trimmed by 4 bases and J by 3 bases, leaving 9 bases between them.

There are a few counts of this clone. The chain links TRBV30 to TRBJ1-3; no definite D call. CDR1 GTSNPN and CDR2 SVGIG come from the germline V gene (reference sequence). The CDR3 has 12 residues. Trimming cost V 2 bases and J 6 bases, with 8 bases left between them. The DNA of the CDR3 is TGTGCCTGGAGTCCCTCAGAAAACACCATATATTTT. Translating it yields CAWSPSENTIYF.

This clone appeared a few times. The rearrangement links TRBV28 to TRBJ1-5, with D uncertain. The V gene lost 3 bases and the J gene lost 1 base, with 10 bases spanning the gap. This CDR3 is built from 15 residues. Germline V gene sequence: CDR1 MDHEN, CDR2 SYDVKM. The CDR3 coding sequence is TGTGCCAGCAGTTTTAACCTTAGGAGCAATCAGCCCCAGCATTTT. Amino acids: CASSFNLRSNQPQHF.

The gene calls are TRBV18 and TRBJ1-4; D is undetermined. The V end lost 8 bases, the J end lost 0 bases, and 7 bases lay between the germline ends. CDR3 length: 13 residues. Germline-derived CDR1 and CDR2 are KGHSH and LQKENI. Here the CDR3 DNA reads TGTGCCAGCGGATGGGCAACTAATGAAAAACTGTTTTTT. As protein: CASGWATNEKLFF.

This chain uses TRBV5-5 with TRBJ2-7, with D unclear. With 4 bases removed from V and 5 bases from J, the gap between germline ends came to 10 bases. Germline values: CDR1 SGHKS, CDR2 YYEKEE (reference sequence). CDR3 size: 12 residues. CDR3 nucleotide sequence: TGTGCCAGCAGCCCGACCATACACGAGCAGTACTTC. Residues: CASSPTIHEQYF.

The CDR3 coding sequence is TGCGCCAGCAGCTTGGGGCAGGGTTGGAACACTGAAGCTTTCTTT. Its translation is CASSLGQGWNTEAFF. The J gene is TRBJ1-1, the V gene TRBV5-1, with D maybe TRBD1 (5 bases). Germline lookup yields CDR1 SGHRS and CDR2 YFSETQ. The CDR3 contains 15 residues. The ends were cut back, 0 bases at V and 1 base at J, with 10 bases in the middle. Variable domain in full (rest from reference TRBV5-1 and TRBJ1-1): KAGVTQTPRYLIKTRGQQVTLSCSPISGHRSVSWYQQTPGQGLQFLFEYFSETQRNKGNFPGRFSGRQFSNSRSEMNVSTLELGDSALYLCASSLGQGWNTEAFFGQGTRLTVV.